The present TCR beta chain was sequenced within a study of CD8 T cells in Susac syndrome. Study overall: At the time their blood was drawn, patients with Susac syndrome were either therapy-naive, on corticosteroids (with some of them also receiving intravenous immunoglobulin), or on intravenous immunoglobulin alone.

This CDR3 is built from 16 residues. V lost 2 bases, J lost 3 bases, and 4 bases stayed unmatched. Looked up from germline, CDR1 is SGHRS and CDR2 is YFSETQ. Reverse transcription of roughly 0.45 to 1 ug RNA used random hexamers. Each CDR3 protein is one row after TCRdb ran MiXCR on the immunoSEQ multiplex PCR reads. The profile covers about 100,000 distinct CDR3 sequences, with about 95% appearing a single time and approximately 0.3% taken by the ten largest. The source of this sequence is a human donor with Susac syndrome. The specimen sequenced was CD8+ T cells from PBMCs. This chain joins TRBV5-1 and TRBJ2-2; 10 bases line up with TRBD2. The CDR3 nucleotides read TGCGCCAGCAGCTTTGGCCTAGCGGGAGACACCGGGGAGCTGTTTTTT. Its protein is CASSFGLAGDTGELFF.